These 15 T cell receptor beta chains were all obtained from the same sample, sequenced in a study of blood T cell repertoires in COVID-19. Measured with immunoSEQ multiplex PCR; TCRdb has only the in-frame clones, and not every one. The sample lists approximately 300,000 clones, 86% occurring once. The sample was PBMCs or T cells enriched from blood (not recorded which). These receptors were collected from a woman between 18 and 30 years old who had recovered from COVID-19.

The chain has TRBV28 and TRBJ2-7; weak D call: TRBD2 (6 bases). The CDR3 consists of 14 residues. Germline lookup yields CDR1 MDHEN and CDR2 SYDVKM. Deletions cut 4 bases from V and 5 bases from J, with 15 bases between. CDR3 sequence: CASSSPGLAHEQYF. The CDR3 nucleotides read TGTGCCAGCAGTTCCCCAGGGCTAGCGCACGAGCAGTACTTC.

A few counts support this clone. CDR3 nucleotides: TGTGCCAGTCGGGACTACCGGCTCGGGGAGCTGTTTTTT. This codes for CASRDYRLGELFF. J is TRBJ2-2 and V is TRBV19; 7 bases fit TRBD2. Germline-derived CDR1 and CDR2 are LNHDA and SQIVND (reference sequence). The CDR3 sequence is 13 residues long. V was clipped by 8 bases and J by 7 bases; unmatched bases: 7.

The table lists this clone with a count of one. The DNA of the CDR3 is TGTGCCAGCAGCTTAGATCGGCGGGAGCACCTCACAGATACGCAGTATTTT. Translation: CASSLDRREHLTDTQYF. The V call is TRBV13, the J call TRBJ2-3, with 7 bases aligning to TRBD2. V lost 1 base and J lost 2; bases outside the gene matches: 9. Looked up from germline, CDR1 is PRHDT and CDR2 is FYEKMQ (reference sequence). The CDR3 sequence is 17 residues long.

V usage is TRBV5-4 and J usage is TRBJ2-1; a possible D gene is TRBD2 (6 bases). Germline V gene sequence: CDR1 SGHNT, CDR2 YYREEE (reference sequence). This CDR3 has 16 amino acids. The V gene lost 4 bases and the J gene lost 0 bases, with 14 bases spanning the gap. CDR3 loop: CASSTASVNSYNEQFF. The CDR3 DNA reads TGTGCCAGCAGCACCGCTAGCGTTAACTCCTACAATGAGCAGTTCTTC. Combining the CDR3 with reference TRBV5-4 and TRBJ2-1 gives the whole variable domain ETGVTQSPTHLIKTRGQQVTLRCSSQSGHNTVSWYQQALGQGPQFIFQYYREEENGRGNFPPRFSGLQFPNYSSELNVNALELDDSALYLCASSTASVNSYNEQFFGPGTRLTVL.

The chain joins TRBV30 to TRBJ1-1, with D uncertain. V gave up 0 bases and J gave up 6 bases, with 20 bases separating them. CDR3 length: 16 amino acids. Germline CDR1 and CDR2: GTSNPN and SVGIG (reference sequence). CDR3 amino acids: CAWSVGPLGYGAEAFF. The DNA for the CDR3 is TGTGCCTGGAGTGTAGGCCCCCTAGGGTACGGGGCTGAAGCTTTCTTT.

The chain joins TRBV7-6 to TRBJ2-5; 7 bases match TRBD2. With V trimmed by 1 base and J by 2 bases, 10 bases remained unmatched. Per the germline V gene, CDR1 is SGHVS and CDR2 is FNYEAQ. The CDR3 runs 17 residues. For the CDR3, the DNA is TGTGCCAGCAGCTTAGATGGTTTTTCGGGACTACAAGAGACCCAGTACTTC. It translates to CASSLDGFSGLQETQYF.

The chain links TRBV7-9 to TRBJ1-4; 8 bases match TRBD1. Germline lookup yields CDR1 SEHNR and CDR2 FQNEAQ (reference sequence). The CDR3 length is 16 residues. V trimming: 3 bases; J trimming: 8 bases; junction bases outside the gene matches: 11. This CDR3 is CASSLGQALFEEKLFF. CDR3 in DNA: TGTGCCAGCAGCTTGGGACAGGCGCTTTTTGAGGAAAAACTGTTTTTT.

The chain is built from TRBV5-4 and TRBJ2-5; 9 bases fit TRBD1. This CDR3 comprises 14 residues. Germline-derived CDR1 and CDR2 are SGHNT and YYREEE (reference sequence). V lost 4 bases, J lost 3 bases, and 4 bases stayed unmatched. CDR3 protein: CASSPRTGEETQYF. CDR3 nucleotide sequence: TGTGCCAGCAGCCCCCGGACAGGGGAAGAGACCCAGTACTTC.

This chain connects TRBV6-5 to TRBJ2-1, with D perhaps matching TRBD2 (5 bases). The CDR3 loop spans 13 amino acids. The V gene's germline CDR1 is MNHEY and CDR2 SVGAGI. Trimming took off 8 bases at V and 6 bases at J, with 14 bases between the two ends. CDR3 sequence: CASSPLGGNEQFF. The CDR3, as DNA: TGTGCCAGCTCCCCACTAGGCGGCAATGAGCAGTTCTTC.

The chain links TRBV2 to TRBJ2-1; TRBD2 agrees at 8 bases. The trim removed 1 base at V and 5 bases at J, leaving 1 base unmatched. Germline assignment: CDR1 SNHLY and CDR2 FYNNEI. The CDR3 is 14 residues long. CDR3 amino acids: CASSEVAGNNEQFF. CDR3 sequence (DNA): TGTGCCAGCAGTGAAGTAGCGGGGAACAATGAGCAGTTCTTC. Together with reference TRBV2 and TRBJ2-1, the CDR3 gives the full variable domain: EPEVTQTPSHQVTQMGQEVILRCVPISNHLYFYWYRQILGQKVEFLVSFYNNEISEKSEIFDDQFSVERPDGSNFTLKIRSTKLEDSAMYFCASSEVAGNNEQFFGPGTRLTVL.

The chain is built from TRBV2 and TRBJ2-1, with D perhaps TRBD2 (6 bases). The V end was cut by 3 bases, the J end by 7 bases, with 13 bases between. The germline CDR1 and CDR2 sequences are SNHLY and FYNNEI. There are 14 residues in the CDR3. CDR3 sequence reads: CASSERLARNEQFF. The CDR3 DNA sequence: TGTGCCAGCAGTGAGAGGCTAGCGAGGAATGAGCAGTTCTTC.

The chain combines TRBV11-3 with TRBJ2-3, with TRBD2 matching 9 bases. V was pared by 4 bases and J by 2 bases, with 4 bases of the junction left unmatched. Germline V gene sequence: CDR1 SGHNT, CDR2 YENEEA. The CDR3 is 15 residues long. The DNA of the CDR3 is TGTGCCAGCAGCTCGGCTAGCGGGATCACAGATACGCAGTATTTT. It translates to CASSSASGITDTQYF.

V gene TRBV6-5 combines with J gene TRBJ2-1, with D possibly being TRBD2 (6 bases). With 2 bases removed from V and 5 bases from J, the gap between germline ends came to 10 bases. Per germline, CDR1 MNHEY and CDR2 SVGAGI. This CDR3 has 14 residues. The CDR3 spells CASSYGPGDNEQFF. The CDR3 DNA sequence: TGTGCCAGCAGTTACGGCCCGGGAGACAATGAGCAGTTCTTC.

CDR3 bases: TGTGCCAGCAGCAGCAGGACTAGCGGGGGGGCAGGTATCTACGAGCAGTACTTC. Translated, it gives CASSSRTSGGAGIYEQYF. The chain links TRBV7-6 to TRBJ2-7, with 15 bases identical to TRBD2. The CDR3 is 18 residues long. Germline V gene lookup returns CDR1 SGHVS and CDR2 FNYEAQ. The J segment lost 3 bases and the V segment lost 5 bases, leaving 11 bases of the junction unmatched.

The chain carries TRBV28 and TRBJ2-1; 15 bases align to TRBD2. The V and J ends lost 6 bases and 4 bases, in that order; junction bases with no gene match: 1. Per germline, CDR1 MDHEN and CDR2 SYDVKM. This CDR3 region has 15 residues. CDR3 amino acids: CASRGTSGGYNEQFF. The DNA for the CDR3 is TGTGCCAGCAGGGGGACTAGCGGGGGGTACAATGAGCAGTTCTTC. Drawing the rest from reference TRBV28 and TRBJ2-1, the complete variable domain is DVKVTQSSRYLVKRTGEKVFLECVQDMDHENMFWYRQDPGLGLRLIYFSYDVKMKEKGDIPEGYSVSREKKERFSLILESASTNQTSMYLCASRGTSGGYNEQFFGPGTRLTVL.